This TCR beta chain is drawn from a study of blood T cells in healthy people across ages. A J-beta primer mix and a sample-barcoded 5' primer were used in a second PCR of roughly 6 to 11 cycles. One entry per CDR3 protein results from TCRdb running MiXCR on the 5' RACE reads. Seen here are about 780,000 distinct CDR3 sequences, 46% observed once, and the top ten hold 15% to 20%. Sequenced: blood. The sequence came from an elderly man in good health.

CDR3 coding DNA: TGTGCCAGCAGGCCAGGGGGGACGAACACCGGGGAGCTGTTTTTT. Encoded protein: CASRPGGTNTGELFF. This chain links TRBV7-2 with TRBJ2-2; perhaps TRBD1 as D (7 bases). Germline loops: CDR1 SGHTA, CDR2 FQGNSA. The CDR3 loop spans 15 amino acids. Trimming removed 6 bases from V and 0 bases from J, with 11 bases in between.